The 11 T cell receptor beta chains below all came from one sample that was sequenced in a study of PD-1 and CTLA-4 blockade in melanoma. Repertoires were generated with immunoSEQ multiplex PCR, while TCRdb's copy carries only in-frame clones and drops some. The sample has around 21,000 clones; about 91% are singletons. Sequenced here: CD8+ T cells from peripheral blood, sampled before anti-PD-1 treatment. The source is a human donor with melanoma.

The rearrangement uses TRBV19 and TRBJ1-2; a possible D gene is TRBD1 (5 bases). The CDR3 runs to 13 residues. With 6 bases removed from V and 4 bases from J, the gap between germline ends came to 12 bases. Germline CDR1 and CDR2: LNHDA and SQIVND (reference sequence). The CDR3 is CASRAGPGYGYTF. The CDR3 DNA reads TGTGCCAGTAGGGCAGGGCCAGGCTATGGCTACACCTTC.

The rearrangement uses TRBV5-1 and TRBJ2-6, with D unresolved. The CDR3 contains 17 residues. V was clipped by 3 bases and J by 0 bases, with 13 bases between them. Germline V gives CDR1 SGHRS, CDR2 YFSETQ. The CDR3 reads CASSSSSVLSGANVLTF. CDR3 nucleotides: TGCGCCAGCAGCTCTTCCTCAGTCCTCTCTGGGGCCAACGTCCTGACTTTC. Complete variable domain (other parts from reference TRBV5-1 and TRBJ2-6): KAGVTQTPRYLIKTRGQQVTLSCSPISGHRSVSWYQQTPGQGLQFLFEYFSETQRNKGNFPGRFSGRQFSNSRSEMNVSTLELGDSALYLCASSSSSVLSGANVLTFGAGSRLTVL.

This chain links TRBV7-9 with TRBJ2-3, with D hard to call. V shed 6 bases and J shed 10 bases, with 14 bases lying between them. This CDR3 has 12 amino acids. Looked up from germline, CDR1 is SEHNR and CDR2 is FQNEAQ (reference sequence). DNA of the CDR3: TGTGCCAGCAGTGATTTGGGTAATTCGCAGTATTTT. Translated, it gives CASSDLGNSQYF.

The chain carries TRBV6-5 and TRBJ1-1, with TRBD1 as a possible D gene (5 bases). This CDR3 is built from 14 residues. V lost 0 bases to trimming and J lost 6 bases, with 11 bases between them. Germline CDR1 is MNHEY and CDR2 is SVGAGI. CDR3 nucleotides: TGTGCCAGCAGTTACTCGCAGGGTACGGCTGAAGCTTTCTTT. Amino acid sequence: CASSYSQGTAEAFF.

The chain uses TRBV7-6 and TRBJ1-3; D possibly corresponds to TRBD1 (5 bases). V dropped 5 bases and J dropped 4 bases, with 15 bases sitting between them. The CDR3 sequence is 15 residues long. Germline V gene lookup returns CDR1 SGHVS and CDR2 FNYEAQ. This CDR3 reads CASSVYTGDGNTIYF. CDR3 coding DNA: TGTGCCAGCAGCGTCTATACGGGGGACGGAAACACCATATATTTT.

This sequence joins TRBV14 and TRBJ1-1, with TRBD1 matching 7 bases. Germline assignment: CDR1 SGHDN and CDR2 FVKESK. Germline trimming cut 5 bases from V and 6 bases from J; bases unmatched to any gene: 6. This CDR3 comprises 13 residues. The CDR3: CASSSTGLPEAFF. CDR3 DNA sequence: TGTGCCAGCAGCTCGACAGGGCTTCCTGAAGCTTTCTTT.

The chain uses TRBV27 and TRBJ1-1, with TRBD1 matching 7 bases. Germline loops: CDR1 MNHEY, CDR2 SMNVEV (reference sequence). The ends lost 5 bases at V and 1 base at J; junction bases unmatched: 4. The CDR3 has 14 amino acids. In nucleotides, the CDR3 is TGTGCCAGCAGTCCCCGGACAGGGAACACTGAAGCTTTCTTT. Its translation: CASSPRTGNTEAFF.

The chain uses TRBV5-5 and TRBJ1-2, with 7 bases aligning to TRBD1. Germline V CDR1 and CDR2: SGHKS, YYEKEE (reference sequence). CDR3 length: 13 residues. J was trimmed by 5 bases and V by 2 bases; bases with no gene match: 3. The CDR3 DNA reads TGTGCCAGCAGCTTATGGACAGGTTATGGCTACACCTTC. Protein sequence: CASSLWTGYGYTF.

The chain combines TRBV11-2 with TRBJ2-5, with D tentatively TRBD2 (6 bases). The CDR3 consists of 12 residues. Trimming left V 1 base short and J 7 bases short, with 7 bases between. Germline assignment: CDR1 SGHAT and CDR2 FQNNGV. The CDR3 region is CASSLVEGTQYF. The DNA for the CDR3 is TGTGCCAGCAGCTTAGTGGAGGGGACCCAGTACTTC.

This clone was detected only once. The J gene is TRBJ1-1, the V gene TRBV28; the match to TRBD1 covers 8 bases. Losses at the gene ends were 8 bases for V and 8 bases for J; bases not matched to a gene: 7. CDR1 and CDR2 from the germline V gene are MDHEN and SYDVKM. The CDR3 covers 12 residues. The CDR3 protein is CASDQSGGEAFF. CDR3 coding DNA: TGTGCCAGCGACCAATCAGGGGGCGAAGCTTTCTTT.

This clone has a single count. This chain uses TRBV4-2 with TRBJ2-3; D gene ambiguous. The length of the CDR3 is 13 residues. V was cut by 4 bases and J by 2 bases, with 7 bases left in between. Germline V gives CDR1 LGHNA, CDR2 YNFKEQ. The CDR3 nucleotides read TGTGCCAGCAGCCGAGTAGCCACAGATACGCAGTATTTT. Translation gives CASSRVATDTQYF.